This T cell receptor (beta chain) originates from a study of immune evolution from preneoplasia to lung adenocarcinoma. Clones were read by immunoSEQ multiplex PCR, and TCRdb kept only the in-frame ones, dropping some. Of approximately 4,300 clones in the sample, around four fifths were seen once. On this clone itself: As yet, its antigen is unknown.

The study's findings and limits: Top clone frequencies peaked in normal lung, apparently declining through invasive adenocarcinoma.

Germline V gene lookup returns CDR1 MNHNS and CDR2 SASEGT. The CDR3 consists of 13 residues. V was clipped by 5 bases and J by 5 bases, with 10 bases between them. This TCR was recovered from a person aged 55-80 years with lung adenocarcinoma. This chain joins TRBV6-1 and TRBJ1-5; D not certain. The sample comprised FFPE minimally invasive lung adenocarcinoma tissue. CDR3 loop: CASSRGGDQPQHF. In DNA, the CDR3 is TGTGCCAGCAGTAGAGGCGGGGATCAGCCCCAGCATTTT.